This TCR beta chain came from a study of blood T cells in healthy people across ages. Overall study results and limits: For the donors, CMV status was unknown and possibly confounded expanded clonotype changes. PBMC samples, being unsorted, prevented any conclusive comparison of naive and antigen-experienced cells.

PCR was performed a second time for about 6 to 12 cycles using a sample-barcoded 5' primer and a J-beta primer mix. TCRdb reanalysed the 5' RACE reads using MiXCR and keeps one entry per CDR3 protein. The repertoire holds more than 550,000 distinct CDR3 sequences, with roughly 20% as singletons. Peripheral blood, about 9.4 milliliters per donor, was collected. This CDR3 is built from 12 residues. The V end lost 8 bases, the J end lost 7 bases, and 9 bases lay between the germline ends. This clonotype was counted many times. Its antigen is currently unknown. The clonotype comes from a man between 65 and 80 years old in good health. The sequenced sample consisted of blood. This chain uses TRBV12-3 or TRBV12-4 with TRBJ1-6; TRBD1 might be the D (5 bases). The CDR3 spells CASGAGNSPLHF. The CDR3 bases are TGTGCCAGCGGGGCAGGGAATTCACCCCTCCACTTT.